Listed below are T cell receptor beta chains from one sample, sequenced in a study of blood T cells in healthy people across ages. TCRdb fed the 5' RACE reads into MiXCR, producing one record per CDR3 protein. The sample has 700,000 to 900,000 distinct CDR3 sequences, about 55% seen once. What was sequenced was blood. The receptor set was obtained from a man older than 75 in good health. The CDR3 runs from the conserved cysteine through the conserved F or W. D genes are given only for firm matches.

>TRBV5-1|.
CASSLGAGRVSYEQYF
>TRBV20-1|TRBD2
CSATHGLAGGGRYAYF
>TRBV20-1|.
CSASSGDLLAKNIQYF
>TRBV11-2|TRBD1
CASSPGTARVETQYF
>TRBV5-4|TRBD2
CASSRGLAGGSETQYF
>TRBV20-1|TRBD2
CSARGGSGNEQFF
>TRBV7-8|TRBD2
CASIIGIAGEGGEQYF
>TRBV12-3/TRBV12-4|TRBD1
CASSWDRVYGYTF
>TRBV5-1|.
CASSPLAATKNEQFF
>TRBV20-1|.
CSAPGVFHRYAYF
>TRBV14|.
CASSQVRLGTGELFF
>TRBV4-1|.
CASSHVERDTQYF
>TRBV5-1|.
CASSVGVSWGYTF
>TRBV25-1|TRBD1
CASSDYRGREYGYTF
>TRBV12-3/TRBV12-4|TRBD1
CASSLQGAYYGYTF
>TRBV5-5|.
CASSLGTLANYGYTF
>TRBV27|TRBD2
CASGKDRLAGGFDTQYF
>TRBV7-3|.
CASSLLGGANEQFF
>TRBV5-1|.
CASRLDSGSLYGYTF
>TRBV11-2|TRBD2
CASSRTGRGDTQYF
>TRBV27|TRBD2
CASSPTLSGRADEQYF
>TRBV3-1|.
CASSHPGGREYNEQFF
>TRBV7-9|TRBD2
CASSLRREVVEQFF
>TRBV11-2|.
CASSSVREYGYTF
>TRBV5-5|.
CAGSREQGRGGDTQYF
>TRBV3-1|.
CASSHGSGANVLTF
>TRBV7-9|.
CASMRWGKTYEQYF
>TRBV29-1|.
CSVGGTPLSGPQHF
>TRBV20-1|.
CSARLETGPYNEQFF
>TRBV2|.
CASRQQGGDGYTF
>TRBV7-2|.
CASSGSSTWYEQYF
>TRBV7-2|.
CASSFSPTLHNEQFF
>TRBV27|TRBD1
CASSPYGTGVGYEQYF
>TRBV7-9|.
CASSLLKTYQETQYF
>TRBV20-1|.
CSARGRGKAKNIQYF
>TRBV27|.
CASSLFSMYQGSVNSPLHF
>TRBV5-1|.
CASSLEGQKDYEQYF
>TRBV12-3/TRBV12-4|TRBD2
CASKSSGGTYEQYF
>TRBV29-1|TRBD1
CSVGTGAYNEQYF
>TRBV2|.
CASMERTGWQFF
>TRBV7-3|.
CASSFYPVGSMSDTQYF
>TRBV6-8|.
CARSCRDGDYEQYF
>TRBV10-3|.
CAISERASGANVLTF
>TRBV12-3/TRBV12-4|TRBD2
CASSLLGPGGTLAKNIQYF
>TRBV6-5|.
CASQSWGSLDEQYF